This is a list of T cell receptor beta chains from one sample in a study of blood T cell repertoires in COVID-19. Sequenced by immunoSEQ multiplex PCR; TCRdb stores in-frame clones only, minus some. This sample has about 64,000 clones, with 82% found just once. Sample: peripheral blood. The receptors stem from a human donor in a cohort sampled during active COVID-19. CDR3s include the opening cysteine and the closing phenylalanine or tryptophan. D genes are given only for firm matches. A row's size may be missing; if present it is once, few, many or a size class.

abundance	d_gene	v_gene	j_gene	CDR3nt	CDR3aa
NA	TRBD1	TRBV18	TRBJ2-3	TGTGCCGTCCCGGGACAGCCTAGCACAGATACGCAGTATTTT	CAVPGQPSTDTQYF
NA	TRBD1	TRBV4-2	TRBJ2-1	TGTGCCAGCAGCCAAGAATGGCCGACAGGGAACAATGAGCAGTTCTTC	CASSQEWPTGNNEQFF
once	NA	TRBV6-2/TRBV6-3	TRBJ2-3	TGTGCCAGCAGTTACGGGAGGGATACGCAGTATTTT	CASSYGRDTQYF
NA	TRBD1	TRBV6-5	TRBJ2-7	TGTGCCAGCAGTTTGGGGACAGGGATCGACGAGCAGTACTTC	CASSLGTGIDEQYF
NA	TRBD1	TRBV2	TRBJ1-6	TGTGCCAGCAGTGAAAGGATGGGACAGGGAGGGTCACCCCTCCACTTT	CASSERMGQGGSPLHF
few	NA	TRBV11-2	TRBJ1-1	TGTGCCAGCAGCCCCACCGTGACAATCACTGAAGCTTTCTTT	CASSPTVTITEAFF
NA	TRBD1	TRBV24-1	TRBJ2-1	TGTGCCACCAGTGACCCGGACAGGGCTTTTCAGTTCTTC	CATSDPDRAFQFF
NA	TRBD1	TRBV7-2	TRBJ1-2	TGTGCCAGCAGCTTATGGGACAGGGTTAACTATGGCTACACCTTC	CASSLWDRVNYGYTF
NA	NA	TRBV28	TRBJ2-6	TGTGCCAGCAGTGAAGCCAGGAGGGCTGGGGCCAACGTCCTGACTTTC	CASSEARRAGANVLTF
many	TRBD1	TRBV6-5	TRBJ2-6	TGTGCCACAGGGACAGGGACGTCTGGGGCCAACGTCCTGACTTTC	CATGTGTSGANVLTF
NA	TRBD1	TRBV18	TRBJ1-1	TGTGCCAGCTCAACCGGACAGGTCCCCGCTGAAGCTTTCTTT	CASSTGQVPAEAFF
NA	NA	TRBV4-1	TRBJ1-2	TGCGCCAGCACCCCGATATCTAGGGGCTATGGCTACACCTTC	CASTPISRGYGYTF
NA	NA	TRBV25-1	TRBJ1-1	TGTGCCAGCACCCCACCGGCGGGGGGACGGGCTTTCTTT	CASTPPAGGRAFF
once	NA	TRBV28	TRBJ1-2	TGTGCCAGCACCCCCTTAGGGAGAGGGGGATGGGGAGGCTACACCTTC	CASTPLGRGGWGGYTF
NA	TRBD1	TRBV6-1	TRBJ2-5	TGTGCCAGCAGTGAAACGGCAGGGGGCGGGGAGACCCAGTACTTC	CASSETAGGGETQYF
few	TRBD2	TRBV6-5	TRBJ2-7	TGTGCCAGCACCTCGGCGGGGGGGACCTACGAGCAGTACTTC	CASTSAGGTYEQYF
NA	NA	TRBV3-1/TRBV3-2	TRBJ1-5	TGTGCCAGCAGCCAAGATTTCGGTTCGGGCAATCAGCCCCAGCATTTT	CASSQDFGSGNQPQHF
once	NA	TRBV15	TRBJ1-1	TGTGCCACCAGCAGAGATCCTGGTGAGAGGGTAGACACTGAAGCTTTCTTT	CATSRDPGERVDTEAFF
NA	NA	TRBV27	TRBJ1-2	TGTGCCAGCAACGATATGGGGCCGATCAGGGCTGACTACACCTTC	CASNDMGPIRADYTF
NA	TRBD1	TRBV11-3	TRBJ2-3	TGTGCCAGCAGCGACAGGGGGCAGGCCACAGATACGCAGTATTTT	CASSDRGQATDTQYF
NA	TRBD1	TRBV2	TRBJ1-1	TGTGCCAGCAGTCGACAGGGGGGCACTGAAGCTTTCTTT	CASSRQGGTEAFF
NA	NA	TRBV7-2	TRBJ1-5	TGTGCCAGCAGCGTCGACAGCGTACGGCCCCAGCATTTT	CASSVDSVRPQHF
NA	NA	TRBV5-1	TRBJ2-1	TGCGCCAGCAGCTTGGCAGTACCAAACAATGAGCAGTTCTTC	CASSLAVPNNEQFF
few	NA	TRBV30	TRBJ2-5	TGTGCCTGGAGTGTAAGGAGGAGCCTCCGAGGGGAGACCCAGTACTTC	CAWSVRRSLRGETQYF
NA	NA	TRBV15	TRBJ1-4	TGTGCCACCAGCCTGTTAAACAGGGATGATGAAAAACTGTTTTTT	CATSLLNRDDEKLFF
NA	TRBD1	TRBV5-1	TRBJ2-2	TGCGCCAGCAGACGACAGGGGGTGAACACCGGGGAGCTGTTTTTT	CASRRQGVNTGELFF
NA	TRBD2	TRBV4-2	TRBJ2-3	TGTGCCAGCAGCCGTCGCCTAGCGGGGGGGGACACAGATACGCAGTATTTT	CASSRRLAGGDTDTQYF
once	NA	TRBV7-2	TRBJ1-6	TGTGCCAGCAGCTTATCGGATAGCGGGAATTCACCCCTCCACTTT	CASSLSDSGNSPLHF
many	TRBD2	TRBV7-6	TRBJ2-7	TGTGCCAGCAGCTTAGAAACTAGCGGGCGGTGTACTACGAAGGAGCAGTACTTC	CASSLETSGRCTTKEQYF
NA	TRBD2	TRBV27	TRBJ2-5	TGTGCCAGCAGTTTATTCGGGAGGCAAGAGACCCAGTACTTC	CASSLFGRQETQYF
NA	NA	TRBV27	TRBJ2-3	TGTGCCAGTGCGGGCAGAACTAGCACAGATACGCAGTATTTT	CASAGRTSTDTQYF
NA	TRBD1	TRBV6-5	TRBJ1-4	TGTGCCAGCAGCCAGGGACAGGGACGTGAAAAACTGTTTTTT	CASSQGQGREKLFF
once	TRBD1	TRBV11-1	TRBJ2-2	TGTGCCAGCAGCCGGACAGGGAATACCGGGGAGCTGTTTTTT	CASSRTGNTGELFF
NA	NA	TRBV6-5	TRBJ2-7	TGTGCCAGCAGTTACTCGAGTCGGAGCTCCTACGAGCAGTACTTC	CASSYSSRSSYEQYF
NA	NA	TRBV7-2	TRBJ2-2	TGTGCCAGCAGCTTAGCGGGGGGGCCGGTTGGGGAGCTGTTTTTT	CASSLAGGPVGELFF
once	NA	TRBV15	TRBJ1-2	TGTGCCACCAGCCCCCCCGGGGTAAACTATGGCTACACCTTC	CATSPPGVNYGYTF
NA	NA	TRBV19	TRBJ2-6	TGTGCCAGTAGTATGGAGGGAACTGGGGCCAACGTCCTGACTTTC	CASSMEGTGANVLTF
NA	NA	TRBV5-1	TRBJ1-1	TGCGCCACCAGGTCGGGGTTTAACCTGAACACTGAAGCTTTCTTT	CATRSGFNLNTEAFF
NA	TRBD2	TRBV11-3	TRBJ2-1	TGTGCCAGCAGTTCCCGGGAGGGGACCACCTACAATGAGCAGTTCTTC	CASSSREGTTYNEQFF